The 31 T cell receptor beta chains reported below all come from one sample, sequenced in a study of cytomegalovirus exposure and HLA in healthy donors. The PCR had 60 Vbeta and 13 Jbeta primers. Produced via immunoSEQ multiplex PCR; TCRdb's table is partial and in-frame only. There are around 120,000 clones in the sample; over 60% occur only once, and 2.5% to 3.5% lies in the top ten. Sequenced: PBMCs. The receptor set was obtained from a woman in her twenties or thirties in good health and CMV-seropositive.

This CDR3 reads CASSFVDLDEQFF. The CDR3 nucleotides read TGTGCCAGCAGTTTCGTAGATCTGGATGAGCAGTTCTTC. The chain carries TRBV28 and TRBJ2-1; D remains unclear. CDR1 is MDHEN, CDR2 SYDVKM, per germline. The CDR3 length is 13 residues. Between the trimmed V and J ends, which lost 3 bases and 8 bases, there was a span of 11 bases.

CDR3: CASSWQGARANEKLFF. The CDR3 nucleotides are TGTGCCAGCAGCTGGCAGGGGGCGCGGGCTAATGAAAAACTGTTTTTT. This chain links TRBV11-2 with TRBJ1-4, with 8 bases lining up with TRBD1. Trimming removed 4 bases from V and 3 bases from J; junction bases left unmatched: 7. Germline assignment: CDR1 SGHAT and CDR2 FQNNGV. The CDR3 covers 16 residues. The full variable domain, completed using reference TRBV11-2 and TRBJ1-4, is EAGVAQSPRYKIIEKRQSVAFWCNPISGHATLYWYQQILGQGPKLLIQFQNNGVVDDSQLPKDRFSAERLKGVDSTLKIQPAKLEDSAVYLCASSWQGARANEKLFFGSGTQLSVL.

The chain is built from TRBV7-2 and TRBJ1-6; D remains unclear. The CDR3 runs to 15 residues. With 5 bases removed from V and 9 bases from J, the gap between germline ends came to 17 bases. Germline V gene lookup returns CDR1 SGHTA and CDR2 FQGNSA. The chain's CDR3 is CASSLRTGRSSPLHF. The CDR3 DNA sequence: TGTGCCAGCAGCCTCCGGACTGGGAGGTCTTCACCCCTCCACTTT.

This clone came up once. The CDR3 coding sequence is TGTGCCAGCAGTTTACGGGGGGTGGAGACCCAGTACTTC. Translating it yields CASSLRGVETQYF. The chain couples TRBV28 to TRBJ2-5, with TRBD2 matching 7 bases. CDR3 size: 13 residues. J was trimmed by 5 bases and V by 2 bases; bases with no gene match: 2. CDR1 and CDR2 (germline): MDHEN, SYDVKM.

The CDR3 is CASGLAKQGAALRNTLTDTQYF. Here the CDR3 DNA reads TGTGCTAGTGGTTTGGCAAAACAGGGGGCCGCCTTACGAAATACTCTCACAGATACGCAGTATTTT. The J gene is TRBJ2-3, the V gene TRBV12-5, with TRBD1 identical over 9 bases. Trimming cost V 1 base and J 2 bases; bases outside gene matches: 22. Germline CDR1 is LGHNT and CDR2 is FRNRAP. The CDR3 spans 22 residues.

The chain carries TRBV30 and TRBJ1-2; 9 nucleotides align to TRBD1. Germline trimming cut 3 bases from V and 2 bases from J; bases unmatched to any gene: 16. The CDR3 totals 18 residues. The germline V gene has CDR1 GTSNPN and CDR2 SVGIG (reference sequence). The CDR3 sequence: CAWSPLGPGTGTNYGYTF. The CDR3 DNA reads as TGTGCCTGGAGCCCATTAGGTCCCGGGACAGGGACCAACTATGGCTACACCTTC. The variable domain in full, with the rest retrieved from reference TRBV30 and TRBJ1-2, is SQTIHQWPATLVQPVGSPLSLECTVEGTSNPNLYWYRQAAGRGLQLLFYSVGIGQISSEVPQNLSASRPQDRQFILSSKKLLLSDSGFYLCAWSPLGPGTGTNYGYTFGSGTRLTVV.

The chain uses TRBV18 and TRBJ1-2, with TRBD1 matching 7 bases. The CDR3 spans 16 residues. Trimming cost V 3 bases and J 3 bases; bases outside gene matches: 10. In germline, CDR1 is KGHSH, CDR2 LQKENI. The CDR3 loop reads CASSPSSQGGDYGYTF. As DNA, the CDR3 is TGTGCCAGCTCACCTTCCAGCCAGGGGGGAGACTATGGCTACACCTTC.

CDR3 in amino acids: CASSQDSHPTDRAYGYTF. The CDR3 coding sequence is TGCGCCAGCAGCCAAGACTCCCACCCTACGGACAGGGCTTATGGCTACACCTTC. V is TRBV4-1 and J is TRBJ1-2; 8 nucleotides align to TRBD1. This CDR3 comprises 18 residues. From germline, CDR1 is MGHRA and CDR2 YSYEKL. V shed 0 bases, J shed 5 bases, and the junction held 14 bases outside the gene matches.

This chain links TRBV5-6 with TRBJ1-6; TRBD1 might be the D (6 bases). Trimming took off 0 bases at V and 3 bases at J, with 13 bases between the two ends. From germline, CDR1 is SGHDT and CDR2 YYEEEE. The CDR3 is 17 residues long. CDR3 DNA: TGTGCCAGCAGCTTGGAAGAAGGACAGTACTATAATTCACCCCTCCACTTT. Protein sequence: CASSLEEGQYYNSPLHF.

In its sample, this clone was seen once. The chain combines TRBV5-1 with TRBJ2-7; 8 bases agree with TRBD1. Germline lookup yields CDR1 SGHRS and CDR2 YFSETQ. The CDR3 spans 15 residues. J lost 3 bases, V lost 2 bases, and 7 bases had no gene match. CDR3 sequence (DNA): TGCGCCAGCAGCTTAGGGGGACAGGCCCACTACGAGCAGTACTTC. This codes for CASSLGGQAHYEQYF. Full variable domain (missing parts from reference TRBV5-1 and TRBJ2-7): KAGVTQTPRYLIKTRGQQVTLSCSPISGHRSVSWYQQTPGQGLQFLFEYFSETQRNKGNFPGRFSGRQFSNSRSEMNVSTLELGDSALYLCASSLGGQAHYEQYFGPGTRLTVT.

The chain joins TRBV4-3 to TRBJ1-4, with 8 bases matching TRBD1. V lost 0 bases to trimming and J lost 0 bases; unmatched junction nucleotides: 12. The germline V gene encodes CDR1 LGHNA and CDR2 YSLEER. CDR3 size: 20 residues. CDR3: CASSQDYYRGSYATNEKLFF. The CDR3 DNA follows: TGCGCCAGCAGCCAAGATTACTACAGGGGGTCATATGCAACTAATGAAAAACTGTTTTTT.

V is TRBV6-5 and J is TRBJ1-2, with D possibly being TRBD1 (6 bases). The ends were cut back, 2 bases at V and 4 bases at J, with 8 bases in the middle. The CDR3 runs to 13 residues. CDR1 is MNHEY and CDR2 is SVGAGI in the germline V gene. As DNA, the CDR3 is TGTGCCAGCAGTTACGGGACAACCTATGGCTACACCTTC. Its translation is CASSYGTTYGYTF.

The chain links TRBV30 to TRBJ2-7; D is perhaps TRBD1 (5 bases). The germline V gene has CDR1 GTSNPN and CDR2 SVGIG (reference sequence). CDR3 size: 13 residues. The V and J ends lost 5 bases and 3 bases respectively, with 14 bases between them. The CDR3 spells CAWGPGSDYEQYF. The CDR3 nucleotides are TGTGCCTGGGGACCAGGGTCCGACTACGAGCAGTACTTC. The whole variable domain, remainder taken from reference TRBV30 and TRBJ2-7, is SQTIHQWPATLVQPVGSPLSLECTVEGTSNPNLYWYRQAAGRGLQLLFYSVGIGQISSEVPQNLSASRPQDRQFILSSKKLLLSDSGFYLCAWGPGSDYEQYFGPGTRLTVT.

The genes are TRBV6-5 and TRBJ2-5; weak D call: TRBD2 (5 bases). The CDR3 has 14 residues. Trimming left V 5 bases short and J 5 bases short, with 15 bases between. Germline values: CDR1 MNHEY, CDR2 SVGAGI. The CDR3 DNA sequence: TGTGCCAGCAGTCCCGGGATCCACCTCGAGACCCAGTACTTC. Protein: CASSPGIHLETQYF.

The rearrangement uses TRBV28 and TRBJ2-5; tentative D call: TRBD1 (6 bases). V was pared by 3 bases and J by 3 bases, with 11 bases between. Germline-derived CDR1 and CDR2 are MDHEN and SYDVKM. The CDR3 has 14 residues. The chain's CDR3 is CASSFLDRKETQYF. In DNA, the CDR3 is TGTGCCAGCAGTTTCCTCGACAGGAAAGAGACCCAGTACTTC.

This clone has only one observation. The V and J genes are TRBV6-6 and TRBJ2-3, with 8 bases matching TRBD1. CDR3 length equals 16 residues. The J segment lost 4 bases and the V segment lost 2 bases, leaving 8 bases of the junction unmatched. Germline lookup yields CDR1 MNHNY and CDR2 SVGAGI (reference sequence). The CDR3, as DNA: TGTGCCAGCAGTTACCGGGACAGGATAATAGCAGATACGCAGTATTTT. Encoded protein: CASSYRDRIIADTQYF.

Concerning this clone itself: Other DNA sequences of this sample code for an identical CDR3. The V call is TRBV27, the J call TRBJ2-7; 7 nucleotides agree with TRBD1. CDR1 and CDR2 (germline): MNHEY, SMNVEV (reference sequence). The CDR3 covers 15 residues. V trimming: 5 bases; J trimming: 0 bases; junction bases outside the gene matches: 7. The CDR3 coding sequence is TGTGCCAGCAGTAGATCGACAGGGAGCTCCTACGAGCAGTACTTC. It yields the protein CASSRSTGSSYEQYF.

The gene calls are TRBV7-9 and TRBJ2-3; 7 positions match TRBD2. The CDR3 spans 18 residues. Germline V CDR1 and CDR2: SEHNR, FQNEAQ (reference sequence). Trimming cost V 5 bases and J 1 base; bases outside gene matches: 15. CDR3 bases: TGTGCCAGCAGCGGAAATAGAGGTGGGGCGGGAGGCACAGATACGCAGTATTTT. It encodes CASSGNRGGAGGTDTQYF.

In this sample, this clone turned up once. V is TRBV7-2 and J is TRBJ2-3, with TRBD1 matching 9 bases. Germline lookup yields CDR1 SGHTA and CDR2 FQGNSA. V dropped 2 bases and J dropped 2; count of bases not matched to a gene: 8. CDR3 length: 17 amino acids. CDR3 sequence (DNA): TGTGCCAGCAGCTTACCTAGGACAGGGGCTTCCACAGATACGCAGTATTTT. This gives the protein CASSLPRTGASTDTQYF.

The chain is built from TRBV4-1 and TRBJ2-1; D gene unclear. Germline V gives CDR1 MGHRA, CDR2 YSYEKL. The CDR3 is 15 amino acids. Trimming cost V 1 base and J 4 bases, with 11 bases left between them. The CDR3 sequence: CASSQGATSYNEQFF. The CDR3 region has the DNA TGCGCCAGCAGCCAAGGTGCTACCTCTTACAATGAGCAGTTCTTC.

This chain connects TRBV11-2 to TRBJ1-2; no reliable D call. Germline V lookup: CDR1 SGHAT, CDR2 FQNNGV. V was pared by 0 bases and J by 5 bases, with 7 bases between. This CDR3 has 13 residues. The CDR3 bases are TGTGCCAGCAGCTTAGATCCGGGGTATGGCTACACCTTC. It is translated as CASSLDPGYGYTF.

This chain links TRBV30 with TRBJ2-1, with 15 bases aligning to TRBD2. The germline V gene has CDR1 GTSNPN and CDR2 SVGIG (reference sequence). With V trimmed by 8 bases and J by 0 bases, 11 bases remained unmatched. The CDR3 runs 18 residues. CDR3 nucleotides: TGTGCCAGAGACCGGACTAGCGGGGGGGCGAGCTCCTACAATGAGCAGTTCTTC. Translated, it gives CARDRTSGGASSYNEQFF.

V usage is TRBV28 and J usage is TRBJ2-7, with TRBD1 matching 10 bases. The germline gives CDR1 MDHEN, CDR2 SYDVKM. CDR3 length equals 14 residues. Unmatched junction bases numbered 8, after V lost 8 bases and J lost 4 bases. DNA for the CDR3: TGTGCCAGCGACTCGGGACAGGGGTATTACGAGCAGTACTTC. This translates into CASDSGQGYYEQYF.

CDR3 bases: TGTGCCAGCAGCTATCGGGACAGAGACGAGCAGTACTTC. It specifies CASSYRDRDEQYF. V usage is TRBV7-6 and J usage is TRBJ2-7; 7 bases line up with TRBD1. There are 13 residues in the CDR3. The ends lost 4 bases at V and 5 bases at J; junction bases unmatched: 5. The germline gives CDR1 SGHVS, CDR2 FNYEAQ.

This clone has only one observation. V usage is TRBV27 and J usage is TRBJ2-7; TRBD1 matches 8 bases. Trimming took 6 bases from V and 5 from J; bases not matched to a gene: 6. The CDR3 is made up of 13 amino acids. Germline V CDR1 and CDR2: MNHEY, SMNVEV (reference sequence). As DNA, the CDR3 is TGTGCCAGCAGAAGGACAGGGACGCACGAGCAGTACTTC. Translating gives CASRRTGTHEQYF.

This clone was seen a handful of times. The chain links TRBV10-3 to TRBJ2-1; 8 bases map to TRBD2. The J segment lost 5 bases and the V segment lost 8 bases, leaving 5 bases of the junction unmatched. Germline V gene data show CDR1 as ENHRY and CDR2 as SYGVKD. The CDR3 is made up of 13 amino acids. CDR3 coding DNA: TGTGCCATCGGAACTAGCGGAGACAATGAGCAGTTCTTC. Protein product: CAIGTSGDNEQFF.

About this clone: At one boundary the junction diverges from the germline segment, which might be a read error. This chain uses TRBV5-1 with TRBJ1-3, with D unresolved. The germline V gene has CDR1 SGHRS and CDR2 YFSETQ. The length of the CDR3 is 14 residues. Here the CDR3 DNA reads TGCGCCAGCAGCTCGGGTCCGGCTGGCAACACCATATATTTT. Protein: CASSSGPAGNTIYF.

V gene TRBV4-2 combines with J gene TRBJ2-7; weak D call: TRBD2 (5 bases). V shed 4 bases and J shed 3 bases, with 16 bases lying between them. Germline V CDR1 and CDR2: LGHNA, YNFKEQ. This CDR3 region has 15 residues. This chain's CDR3 is CASSPVAGSHYEQYF. In DNA, the CDR3 is TGTGCCAGCAGCCCAGTCGCGGGCTCCCACTACGAGCAGTACTTC.

This chain joins TRBV7-2 and TRBJ2-5; D call uncertain. This CDR3 has 13 residues. With 0 bases removed from V and 2 bases from J, the gap between germline ends came to 4 bases. Looked up from germline, CDR1 is SGHTA and CDR2 is FQGNSA. The CDR3 DNA follows: TGTGCCAGCAGCTTAGCCACTCAAGAGACCCAGTACTTC. Amino acids: CASSLATQETQYF.

This clone has more than one count but fewer than ten. This sequence joins TRBV11-2 and TRBJ2-1; no firm D call. CDR1 is SGHAT and CDR2 is FQNNGV in the germline V gene. CDR3 length: 11 amino acids. The V end lost 1 base, the J end lost 9 bases, and 4 bases lay between the germline ends. CDR3 coding DNA: TGTGCCAGCAGCTTAGGCGGTGAGCAGTTCTTC. Translated: CASSLGGEQFF.

The genes are TRBV19 and TRBJ2-1; 7 bases agree with TRBD2. Looked up from germline, CDR1 is LNHDA and CDR2 is SQIVND (reference sequence). The V gene end was trimmed by 7 bases and the J gene end by 0 bases; junction bases not matched to a gene: 12. The CDR3 is 17 residues long. The CDR3 nucleotides read TGTGCCAGTACAGGGCTAGCGGATACTCTCTCCTACAATGAGCAGTTCTTC. Protein: CASTGLADTLSYNEQFF. The entire variable domain, with the rest obtained from reference TRBV19 and TRBJ2-1, is as follows: DGGITQSPKYLFRKEGQNVTLSCEQNLNHDAMYWYRQDPGQGLRLIYYSQIVNDFQKGDIAEGYSVSREKKESFPLTVTSAQKNPTAFYLCASTGLADTLSYNEQFFGPGTRLTVL.